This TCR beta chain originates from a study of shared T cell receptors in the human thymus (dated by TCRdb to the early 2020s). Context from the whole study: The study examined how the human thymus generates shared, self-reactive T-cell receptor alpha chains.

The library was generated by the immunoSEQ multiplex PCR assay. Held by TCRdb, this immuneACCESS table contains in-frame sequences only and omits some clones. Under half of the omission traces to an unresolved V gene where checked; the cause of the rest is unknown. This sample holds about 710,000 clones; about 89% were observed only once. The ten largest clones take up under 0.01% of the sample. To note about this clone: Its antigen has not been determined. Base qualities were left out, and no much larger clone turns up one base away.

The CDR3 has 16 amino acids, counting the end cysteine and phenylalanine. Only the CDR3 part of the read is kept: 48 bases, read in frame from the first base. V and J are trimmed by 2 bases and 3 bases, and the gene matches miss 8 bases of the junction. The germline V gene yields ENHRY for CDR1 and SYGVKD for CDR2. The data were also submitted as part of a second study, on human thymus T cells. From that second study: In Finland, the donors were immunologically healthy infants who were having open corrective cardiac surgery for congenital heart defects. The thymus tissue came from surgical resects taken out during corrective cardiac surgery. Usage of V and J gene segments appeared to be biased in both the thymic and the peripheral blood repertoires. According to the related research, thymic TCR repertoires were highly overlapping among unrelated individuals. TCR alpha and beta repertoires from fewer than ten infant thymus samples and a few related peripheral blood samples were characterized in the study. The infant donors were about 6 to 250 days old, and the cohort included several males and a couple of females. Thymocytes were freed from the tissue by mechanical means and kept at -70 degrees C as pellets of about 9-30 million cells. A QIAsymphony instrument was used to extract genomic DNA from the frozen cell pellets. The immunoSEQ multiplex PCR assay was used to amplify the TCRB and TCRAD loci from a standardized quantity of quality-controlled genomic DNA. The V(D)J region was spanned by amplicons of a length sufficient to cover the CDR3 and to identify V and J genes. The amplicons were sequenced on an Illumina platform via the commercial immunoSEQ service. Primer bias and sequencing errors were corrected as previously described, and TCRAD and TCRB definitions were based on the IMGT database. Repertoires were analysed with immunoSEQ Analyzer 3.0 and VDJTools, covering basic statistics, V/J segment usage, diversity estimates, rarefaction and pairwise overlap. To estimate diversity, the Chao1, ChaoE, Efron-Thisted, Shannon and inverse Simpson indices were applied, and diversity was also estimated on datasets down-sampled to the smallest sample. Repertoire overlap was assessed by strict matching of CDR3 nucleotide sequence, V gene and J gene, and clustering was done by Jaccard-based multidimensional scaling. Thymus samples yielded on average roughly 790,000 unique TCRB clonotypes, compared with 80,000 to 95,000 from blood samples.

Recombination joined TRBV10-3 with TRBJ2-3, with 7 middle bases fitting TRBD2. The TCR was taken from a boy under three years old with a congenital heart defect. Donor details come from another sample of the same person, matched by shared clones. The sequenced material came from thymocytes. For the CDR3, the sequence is CAISEEWRETTDTQYF. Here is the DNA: TGTGCCATCAGTGAGGAATGGCGGGAGACGACAGATACGCAGTATTTT.